What follows is one TCR beta chain and its context. The data stem from a study of cytomegalovirus exposure and HLA in healthy donors. The junction had 12 bases not matched to a gene; V was cut back by 7 bases and J by 6 bases. The CDR3 consists of 15 residues. In germline, CDR1 is MNHEY, CDR2 SVGAGI. Primers: 60 Vbeta forward and 13 Jbeta reverse. The data were produced by immunoSEQ multiplex PCR, yet TCRdb's version contains in-frame clones alone and is incomplete. The sample includes 150,000 to 200,000 clones, over 75% of them seen just once. The chain recombines TRBV6-5 with TRBJ2-1; 7 nucleotides align to TRBD1. Sequenced material: PBMCs. The receptor comes from a man in his sixties in good health and CMV-seronegative. The CDR3, as DNA: TGTGCCAGCACCCACGACAGGGAGAGGAGCAATGAGCAGTTCTTC. It encodes CASTHDRERSNEQFF.